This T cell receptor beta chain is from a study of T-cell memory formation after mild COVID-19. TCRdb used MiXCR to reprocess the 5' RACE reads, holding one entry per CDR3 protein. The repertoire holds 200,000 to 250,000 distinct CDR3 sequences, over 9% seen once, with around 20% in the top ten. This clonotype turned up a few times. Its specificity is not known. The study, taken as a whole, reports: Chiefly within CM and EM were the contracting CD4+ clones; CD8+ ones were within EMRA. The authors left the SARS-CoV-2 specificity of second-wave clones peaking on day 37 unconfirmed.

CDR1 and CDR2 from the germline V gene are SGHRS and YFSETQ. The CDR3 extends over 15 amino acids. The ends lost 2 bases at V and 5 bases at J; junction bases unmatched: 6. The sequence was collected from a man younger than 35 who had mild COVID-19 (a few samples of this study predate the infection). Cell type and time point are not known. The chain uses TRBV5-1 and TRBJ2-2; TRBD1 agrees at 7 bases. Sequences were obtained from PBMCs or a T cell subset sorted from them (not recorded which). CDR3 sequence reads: CASSFWTGLTGELFF. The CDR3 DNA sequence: TGCGCCAGCAGCTTCTGGACAGGTTTGACCGGGGAGCTGTTTTTT.